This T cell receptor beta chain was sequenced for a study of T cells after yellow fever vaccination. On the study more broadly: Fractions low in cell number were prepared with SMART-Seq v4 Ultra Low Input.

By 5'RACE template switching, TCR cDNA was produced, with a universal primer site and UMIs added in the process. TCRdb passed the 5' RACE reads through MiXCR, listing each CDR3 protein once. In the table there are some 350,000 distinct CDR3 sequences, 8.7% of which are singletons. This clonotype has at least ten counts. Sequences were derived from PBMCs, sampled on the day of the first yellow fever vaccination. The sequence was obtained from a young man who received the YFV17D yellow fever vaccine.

CDR3 nucleotides: TGTGCCAGCAGCCATTCTATTAGCACAGATACGCAGTATTTT. Translation: CASSHSISTDTQYF. The V and J genes are TRBV7-2 and TRBJ2-3, with D unresolved. Trimming cost V 5 bases and J 0 bases, with 9 bases left between them. The germline V gene encodes CDR1 SGHTA and CDR2 FQGNSA. This CDR3 spans 14 amino acids.